The following is a TCR beta chain sequence with its context. The target antigen is unknown. The sample originates from a study of a mutant IDH1 vaccine in newly diagnosed glioma. For the study at large: Patients under treatment included about 62% males and 37.5% females and had a mean age of approximately 40 years. The earlier regimen, radiotherapy, temozolomide, or both, was most often both. Study-wide points: Shifts in the top peripheral T cell clonotypes seemed unrelated to pseudoprogression.

Deletions cut 1 base from V and 0 bases from J, with 9 bases between. Per the germline V gene, CDR1 is SGHTA and CDR2 is FQGNSA. This CDR3 contains 15 residues. The repertoire was sequenced with immunoSEQ multiplex PCR; TCRdb's copy has only in-frame clones and lacks some. The data hold under 70,000 clones, with over 75% observed a single time. Time point reported: week 23, last vaccination. What each vaccine dose contained was 300 ug of mutant IDH1 20-mer peptide, accompanied by topical imiquimod. This receptor was obtained from a young man with glioma. The chain combines TRBV7-2 with TRBJ1-1; D might be TRBD1 (6 bases). Sequencing used PBMCs, obtained from a glioma patient whose treatment included an IDH1 peptide vaccine. CDR3 bases: TGTGCCAGCAGCTTAGTGACAGGATTGAACACTGAAGCTTTCTTT. The encoded protein is CASSLVTGLNTEAFF.